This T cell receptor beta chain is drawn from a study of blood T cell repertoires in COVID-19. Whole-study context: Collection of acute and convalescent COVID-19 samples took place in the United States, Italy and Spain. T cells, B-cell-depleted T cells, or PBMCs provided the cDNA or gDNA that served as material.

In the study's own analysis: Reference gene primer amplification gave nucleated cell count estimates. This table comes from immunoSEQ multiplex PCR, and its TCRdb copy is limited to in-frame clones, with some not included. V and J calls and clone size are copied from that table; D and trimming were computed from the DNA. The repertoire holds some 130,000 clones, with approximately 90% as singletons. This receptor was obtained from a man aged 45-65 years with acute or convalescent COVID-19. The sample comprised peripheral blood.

The CDR3 region is CASRNRGLSLRGYNEQFF. In DNA, the CDR3 is TGTGCCAGCAGGAACAGGGGGCTTTCTCTACGAGGCTACAATGAGCAGTTCTTC. This chain links TRBV28 with TRBJ2-1; 9 nucleotides match TRBD1. The junction had 15 bases not matched to a gene; V was cut back by 6 bases and J by 3 bases. CDR3 length equals 18 residues. Germline assignment: CDR1 MDHEN and CDR2 SYDVKM.